This TCR beta chain stems from a study of identical twins (dated by TCRdb to between 2015 and 2016). As for the study more broadly: To test whether fetal clonotypes persist, the study used deep sequencing on TCR alpha and beta repertoires from monozygotic twins, unrelated adults of various ages, and cord blood. To rule out contamination, replicate twin experiments were performed at different times with different library preparation protocols.

In the germline V gene (reference sequence), CDR1 corresponds to DFQATT and CDR2 to SNEGSKA. Ends trimmed: V by 4 bases, J by 0 bases; bases unmatched to a gene: 7. The CDR3 covers 15 residues, taking in both the cysteine and the phenylalanine. Only CDR3 DNA is held: 45 bases, read in frame from base 1. Points on this clonotype: The target of this receptor is not known. There are no base qualities to consult, and no much larger clone falls within one base.

What the work shows at the level of the full study, not this receptor alone: Compared with coincidental sharing between unrelated individuals, an excess of low generation-probability sequences was observed among out-of-frame TCR alpha sequences shared between twins. Because the same donors could not be followed over many years, conclusions were based on cross-sectional statistical analysis. Invariant T cells such as MAIT and iNKT could partly confound zero-insertion analyses, although diverse VJ usage argued against such confounding for most clonotypes. Excess twin sharing in beta out-of-frame sequences was weaker because fewer shared sequences lowered the signal-to-noise ratio. Abundant cord blood beta clonotypes carried fewer insertions; young adult naive repertoires showed a weaker similar trend, while memory repertoires showed none. Recombination models systematically underestimated out-of-frame TCR alpha sharing in monozygotic twins but agreed with sharing between unrelated individuals.

The library was obtained by 5' RACE. TCRdb shows the sequencer as Illumina HiSeq 2000. A universal primer binding site was introduced by template switching, and a unique molecular identifier was present in the final cDNA, enabling accurate counting of TCR cDNA molecules. Specific primers in the conserved constant-segment region were used to synthesize first-strand cDNA for TCR alpha and beta chains. To control for contamination, each cDNA library was double barcoded with a SMART-Mk sample barcode plus Illumina barcodes. TruSeq adapter sequences along with Illumina sample barcodes were introduced in two successive PCR steps. TCR alpha and beta cDNA libraries were sequenced on the Illumina HiSeq platform with custom primers. Per the authors' processing: Raw reads were processed with MiGEC to extract unique molecular identifiers, and MiXCR was used to determine CDR3 positions. Recombination models were inferred per individual with the repgenHMM and IGoR tools using an EM algorithm. The tcR package in R was used for shared clonotype analysis, with sharing normalized by the product of cloneset sizes. To study raw recombination without the effects of thymic and clonal selection, out-of-frame nonproductive sequences were analyzed. The public reads were reprocessed in TCRdb via fastp at Q25 and MiXCR, keeping in-frame beta chains. Duplicate CDR3 protein sequences are folded into a single record with the most common DNA and genes. The V and J calls and clone size come from TCRdb's table, not from the authors' own analysis. Across this sample there are approximately 500,000 distinct CDR3 sequences, with more than 20% seen only once. The top ten hold 2.9% of the sample.

Only healthy Caucasian donors were included. The twin cohort comprised three pairs of female monozygotic twins, all aged about 18 to 29 years. CD4+ and CD8+ T cell populations were isolated with positive isolation kits from Invitrogen. This same sample was also part of a study on T cells expressing NK-cell markers. From that second study: About 8 donors provided sorted CD3+CD56+NKG2C+, CD3+CD56+NKG2C- and CD3+CD56-NKG2C+ T-cell subsets, whose TCR beta-chain repertoires were profiled. Among the eight sequenced donors, only one was HCMV-seronegative, while the other seven were HCMV-seropositive. In several experiments an anti-gammadeltaTCR antibody was added to restrict sorting to alphabetaTCR-expressing T cells. For several donors, the dominant CD3+CD56+NKG2C+ clonotypes were among the top 10 CD8+ clonotypes and accounted for roughly 1.0-8% of CD8+ T cells. Those dominant clonotypes were again the most abundant among CD3+CD56-NKG2C+ cells in a few donors, at about 25-60.1%. Whether the expanded NKG2C-expressing T cell clones were specific for HCMV antigens was left unclear. Randomly selected healthy volunteers, three men and five women, were used as the eight sequenced donors. HCMV-specific IgG was detected in serum with a commercial ELISA kit to determine HCMV serostatus. Reads were demultiplexed and grouped by UMI with MIGEC, and clonotypes were assembled and quantified with MiTCR. To exclude erroneous sequences, only TCR cDNA sequences supported by at least two reads were retained. Downstream repertoire analysis used the tcR package, and clonotypes were matched across fractions by CDR3 nucleotide sequence plus V segment. Antigen specificity was annotated against VDJdb with VDJmatch, allowing one amino acid substitution in CDR3.

The V and J segments used are TRBV20-1 and TRBJ2-7; 9 central bases correspond to TRBD2. The TCR was taken from a woman under 30 in good health. Sequenced input: CD4+ T cells sorted from blood. The nucleotides are TGCAGTGCTACTCCCGGACTAGCGATCTCCTACGAGCAGTACTTC. Its amino acids are CSATPGLAISYEQYF.